This entry lists 2 T cell receptor beta chains sequenced from one sample in a study of T cells in localized non-small cell lung cancer (dated by TCRdb to the early 2020s). Preparation of the library involved the immunoSEQ multiplex PCR assay. Here the immuneACCESS table is served through TCRdb, limited to in-frame sequences with V and J called. Missing clones are a known gap in these copies; in checked studies unresolved V genes cover under half, and the rest lacks a known reason. This sample has 70,000 to 95,000 clones in its table, and approximately 90% of those were observed once. About 4% of the sample is held by the ten biggest clonotypes. Sequences were derived from PBMCs, sampled before any cancer treatment. The origin of the receptors is a woman aged 35-75 years with stage II squamous cell lung carcinoma.

V usage is TRBV5-1 and J usage is TRBJ2-3, with 7 bases that match TRBD2. The CDR3 length is 13 residues. Germline V gives CDR1 SGHRS, CDR2 YFSETQ. J lost 1 base, V lost 6 bases, and 2 bases had no gene match. The CDR3 spells CASKAGGTDTQYF. For the CDR3, the DNA is TGCGCCAGCAAGGCGGGGGGCACAGATACGCAGTATTTT.

This clone has a handful of counts. The CDR3 nucleotides read TGTGCCAGCAGCGCCCCGGGACAGGGATATGGCTACACCTTC. Its protein is CASSAPGQGYGYTF. The chain combines TRBV5-4 with TRBJ1-2; 9 bases align to TRBD1. This CDR3 comprises 14 residues. Germline CDR1 is SGHNT and CDR2 is YYREEE (reference sequence). V shed 4 bases and J 5 bases; nucleotides not matched to a gene: 6.